The 10 T cell receptor beta chains below were found in one sample sequenced in a study of vaccination and CD4 T cells after COVID-19. At the Johns Hopkins FTIC core, DNA taken from cultured CD4+ T cells was sequenced by way of the Oncomine TCR Beta short-read assay. TCRdb called the PCR reads again in MiXCR, with one record for every CDR3 protein. The table shows more than 9,000 distinct CDR3 sequences, with 20% to 25% occurring only once. The treatment denotes: roughly ten-day PBMC culture with coronavirus spike peptide pools or control peptides (ViraFEST assay). No antigen is known for these receptors. The sample in question was CD4+ T cells from blood, cultured in vitro, obtained before SARS-CoV-2 vaccination. Receptors originate from a human donor who received a COVID-19 vaccine.

This chain uses TRBV12-5 with TRBJ1-5; 9 bases line up with TRBD1. Germline assignment: CDR1 LGHNT and CDR2 FRNRAP. With V trimmed by 5 bases and J by 3 bases, 8 bases remained unmatched. There are 16 residues in the CDR3. This chain's CDR3 is CASGPPQGAINQPQHF. CDR3 DNA: TGTGCTAGTGGTCCCCCACAGGGGGCGATCAATCAGCCCCAGCATTTT. The complete variable domain, with remaining parts taken from reference TRBV12-5 and TRBJ1-5, reads DARVTQTPRHKVTEMGQEVTMRCQPILGHNTVFWYRQTMMQGLELLAYFRNRAPLDDSGMPKDRFSAEMPDATLATLKIQPSEPRDSAVYFCASGPPQGAINQPQHFGDGTRLSIL.

The sample holds a few counts of this clonotype. The chain has TRBV20-1 and TRBJ2-2; D perhaps matches TRBD2 (7 bases). The CDR3 has 17 residues. Per the germline V gene, CDR1 is DFQATT and CDR2 is SNEGSKA (reference sequence). V was trimmed by 0 bases and J by 1 base, leaving 15 bases between them. This CDR3 reads CSARDTRGGWNTGELFF. CDR3 DNA: TGCAGTGCTAGAGATACTCGCGGGGGCTGGAACACCGGGGAGCTGTTTTTT.

This clonotype was counted a few times. V and J are TRBV30 and TRBJ1-2; maybe TRBD1 (5 bases). The V end was cut by 3 bases, the J end by 3 bases, with 11 bases between. Germline CDR1 reads GTSNPN; CDR2 reads SVGIG (reference sequence). The CDR3 is 13 amino acids. The CDR3 is CAWSGGTDYGYTF. In DNA, the CDR3 is TGTGCCTGGAGCGGTGGGACGGACTATGGCTACACCTTC.

This clonotype was picked up one time. This sequence may be a read error, since a much larger clone differs from it by one base. The chain has TRBV30 and TRBJ1-6; 7 bases line up with TRBD1. Looked up from germline, CDR1 is GTSNPN and CDR2 is SVGIG (reference sequence). The CDR3 extends over 15 amino acids. Here the CDR3 DNA reads TGTGTCTGGAGTACCAGGGGGGGCAAATACTCACCCCTCCACTTT. Amino acids: CVWSTRGGKYSPLHF.

V gene TRBV4-2 combines with J gene TRBJ1-5; D is undetermined. The CDR3 length is 14 residues. Trimming removed 4 bases at V and 1 base at J, with 8 bases between. Germline-derived CDR1 and CDR2 are LGHNA and YNFKEQ. The chain's CDR3 is CASSLRASNQPQHF. The CDR3 DNA follows: TGTGCCAGCAGCCTCCGGGCGAGCAATCAGCCCCAGCATTTT.

The chain couples TRBV6-5 to TRBJ2-5; D possibly uses TRBD1 or TRBD2 (5 bases each). Germline CDR1 MNHEY, CDR2 SVGAGI. The CDR3 runs to 15 residues. V lost 4 bases, J lost 0 bases, and 12 bases lay in between. This CDR3 reads CASSFPQGDQETQYF. CDR3 coding DNA: TGTGCCAGCAGTTTCCCGCAGGGAGACCAAGAGACCCAGTACTTC.

The CDR3 here is CASSVGGTGYGYTF. The CDR3 bases are TGTGCCAGCAGTGTAGGAGGGACAGGGTATGGCTACACCTTC. The chain combines TRBV12-3 or TRBV12-4 with TRBJ1-2; 9 nucleotides agree with TRBD1. Trimming cost V 5 bases and J 5 bases; bases outside gene matches: 6. The length of the CDR3 is 14 residues.

V is TRBV27 and J is TRBJ2-3; 9 bases match TRBD1. Germline values: CDR1 MNHEY, CDR2 SMNVEV (reference sequence). The CDR3 runs to 19 residues. Trimming removed 4 bases from V and 2 bases from J; junction bases left unmatched: 16. The CDR3 sequence: CASSSRWGQGMKHTDTQYF. The CDR3 region has the DNA TGTGCCAGCAGTTCCCGTTGGGGACAGGGTATGAAGCACACAGATACGCAGTATTTT.

This clonotype is medium-sized (0.01 to 0.1%) within its sample. The chain combines TRBV20-1 with TRBJ1-3; D not certain. The germline V and J ends were trimmed by 0 bases and 0 bases, with 9 bases remaining between them. The CDR3 covers 15 residues. Germline V CDR1 and CDR2: DFQATT, SNEGSKA (reference sequence). CDR3 sequence: CSARDQGYSGNTIYF. CDR3 bases: TGCAGTGCTAGAGATCAAGGGTACTCTGGAAACACCATATATTTT.

The chain has TRBV7-8 and TRBJ2-3; D could derive from TRBD1 or TRBD2 (7 bases each). Deletions cut 8 bases from V and 1 base from J, with 10 bases between. The CDR3 spans 13 residues. Germline V CDR1 and CDR2: SGHVS, FQNEAQ. The CDR3 sequence is CASGRGRTDTQYF. The CDR3 bases are TGTGCCAGCGGGAGGGGGCGCACAGATACGCAGTATTTT.